This TCR beta chain was captured by sequencing in a study of post-analysis software for immune sequencing data. Study information: Clinical courses comprised relapsing-remitting, secondary progressive and progressive-relapsing multiple sclerosis. Study results and limitations: In patients, about five TRBV segments were more frequent than in controls, with TRBV5-6, TRBV5-1 and TRBV20-1 among them.

The TCR beta cDNA libraries contained unique molecular identifiers. From around 1 to 10 million T cells, 550,000 or so cDNA molecules were obtained. TCRdb reprocessed the PCR reads with MiXCR, giving one entry per CDR3 protein. The sample lists 750,000 to 950,000 distinct CDR3 sequences; approximately 57% were seen once. Germline trimming cut 0 bases from V and 2 bases from J; bases unmatched to any gene: 7. Germline assignment: CDR1 MGHRA and CDR2 YSYEKL. This CDR3 comprises 18 residues. To note about this clonotype: The antigen remains unidentified.

This TCR came from a girl between 5 and 17 years old with multiple sclerosis. Sequences were obtained from blood. The chain joins TRBV4-1 to TRBJ2-7; 13 bases match TRBD2. The CDR3 is CASSQEGKGLAGTYEQYF. CDR3 DNA sequence: TGCGCCAGCAGCCAAGAGGGGAAGGGACTAGCGGGGACCTACGAGCAGTACTTC.